This T cell receptor beta chain stems from a study of early T cells in non-severe SARS-CoV-2 infection. Notes on the study in general: VDJdb-based matching was biased toward anti-spike CD8 responses and missed private and CD4 specificities.

The length of the CDR3 is 14 residues. Trimming stripped 0 bases from V and 1 base from J, with 7 bases between. Germline V gives CDR1 SGHRS, CDR2 YFSETQ. This clonotype has a count of ten or more. The antigen is not known. TCRdb re-called the 5' RACE reads with MiXCR, one entry per CDR3 protein. Here the sample spans under 85,000 distinct CDR3 sequences, 9.5% to 13% being singletons. J is TRBJ1-1 and V is TRBV5-1, with D uncertain. This sequence was found in an adult who was a healthcare worker with PCR-confirmed SARS-CoV-2 infection or an uninfected control (not recorded which). The sequencing input was whole blood. CDR3 in DNA: TGCGCCAGCAGCTTGGTCGGTTCGAACACTGAAGCTTTCTTT. Amino acids: CASSLVGSNTEAFF.